Below are 19 T cell receptor beta chains sequenced from a single sample in a study of control samples from healthy donors and cancer patients (dated by TCRdb to about 2020). To prepare the library, the immunoSEQ multiplex PCR assay was applied. TCRdb's version of the immuneACCESS table is confined to in-frame rearrangements and falls short of the full clone set. An unresolved V gene accounts for under half of the shortfall where checked; the remainder is of unknown origin. The table for this sample lists over 75,000 clones; over 80% of them were counted only once. The top ten clones comprise 19% of the sample. The sequencing input was blood. These receptors came from a man aged 25 to 45 in good health.

The chain uses TRBV14 and TRBJ2-2; D ambiguous. Germline V gene sequence: CDR1 SGHDN, CDR2 FVKESK. The CDR3 loop spans 14 amino acids. The germline V and J ends were trimmed by 1 base and 4 bases, with 7 bases remaining between them. CDR3: CASSQVRVTGELFF. In DNA, the CDR3 is TGTGCCAGCAGCCAAGTCCGGGTCACCGGGGAGCTGTTTTTT. Complete variable domain (other parts from reference TRBV14 and TRBJ2-2): EAGVTQFPSHSVIEKGQTVTLRCDPISGHDNLYWYRRVMGKEIKFLLHFVKESKQDESGMPNNRFLAERTGGTYSTLKVQPAELEDSGVYFCASSQVRVTGELFFGEGSRLTVL.

About this clone: Because the CDR3's place on the DNA is in doubt, the DNA is left out and the CDR3 is given as listed by TCRdb. The V call is TRBV28, the J call TRBJ2-2; the table gives TRBD2 as D, unverified against the DNA. The CDR3 has 15 amino acids, counting both end residues. Germline V gene lookup returns CDR1 MDHEN and CDR2 SYDVKM. CDR3 sequence: CASSSSEGFSGELFF.

This chain uses TRBV27 with TRBJ2-2; 11 positions match TRBD1. The CDR3 consists of 15 residues. Germline lookup yields CDR1 MNHEY and CDR2 SMNVEV (reference sequence). With V trimmed by 5 bases and J by 6 bases, 5 bases remained unmatched. The CDR3 here is CASSRTGGLSGELFF. The DNA of the CDR3 is TGTGCCAGCAGTCGGACAGGGGGCTTATCCGGGGAGCTGTTTTTT.

This clone occurred a few times. V usage is TRBV7-7 and J usage is TRBJ2-1; TRBD2 matches 12 bases. CDR3 length equals 16 residues. After removal of 2 bases from V and 9 bases from J, the junction contained 8 bases not matched to a gene. CDR1 and CDR2 (germline): SSHAT, FNYEAQ (reference sequence). Written as DNA, the CDR3 is TGTGCCAGCAGCTTATCCCCACTAGCGGGGGGCGGTGAGCAGTTCTTC. Translated: CASSLSPLAGGGEQFF. The full variable domain, rest sourced from reference TRBV7-7 and TRBJ2-1, is GAGVSQSPRYKVTKRGQDVTLRCDPISSHATLYWYQQALGQGPEFLTYFNYEAQPDKSGLPSDRFSAERPEGSISTLTIQRTEQRDSAMYRCASSLSPLAGGGEQFFGPGTRLTVL.

This rearrangement joins TRBV7-2 to TRBJ2-2; the match to TRBD1 covers 7 bases. The CDR3 totals 16 residues. Germline values: CDR1 SGHTA, CDR2 FQGNSA. V lost 5 bases and J lost 6; bases outside the gene matches: 12. CDR3 sequence: CASSPWTGPRPGELFF. The CDR3 nucleotides are TGTGCCAGCAGCCCCTGGACAGGACCTCGACCCGGGGAGCTGTTTTTT.

The rearrangement joins TRBV27 to TRBJ1-5, with TRBD1 as a possible D gene (5 bases). CDR3 length equals 15 residues. Germline V gives CDR1 MNHEY, CDR2 SMNVEV (reference sequence). Trimming pared 3 bases from V and 4 bases from J, leaving 13 bases between. In DNA form, the CDR3 reads TGTGCCAGCAGTTTTGGGGGATCAGGAAATCAGCCCCAGCATTTT. Its protein is CASSFGGSGNQPQHF.

The J gene is TRBJ2-3, the V gene TRBV5-4; 7 bases align to TRBD2. The V segment lost 0 bases and the J segment 5 bases; nucleotides outside the gene matches: 3. Germline CDR1 reads SGHNT; CDR2 reads YYREEE (reference sequence). The CDR3 length is 14 residues. The CDR3 reads CASSLGTRGDTQYF. The DNA for the CDR3 is TGTGCCAGCAGCTTGGGGACTAGGGGAGATACGCAGTATTTT.

The chain combines TRBV6-6 with TRBJ2-2; weak D call: TRBD2 (6 bases). The V end lost 9 bases, the J end lost 7 bases, and 6 bases lay between the germline ends. This CDR3 has 10 amino acids. Germline V gene data show CDR1 as MNHNY and CDR2 as SVGAGI (reference sequence). The CDR3 nucleotides are TGTGCCAGTAGCGGCGGGGAGCTGTTTTTT. Its translation is CASSGGELFF.

The chain employs TRBV9 and TRBJ2-2; 10 bases are a match to TRBD1. This CDR3 has 15 amino acids. Trimming cost V 1 base and J 7 bases; bases outside gene matches: 4. Per germline, CDR1 SGDLS and CDR2 YYNGEE. The CDR3 DNA follows: TGTGCCAGCAGCGTAAGAGGACAGGGGGTCGGGGAGCTGTTTTTT. Protein product: CASSVRGQGVGELFF.

The chain couples TRBV19 to TRBJ2-3; possible D gene TRBD1, 6 bases. V gave up 5 bases and J gave up 4 bases, with 19 bases separating them. There are 16 residues in the CDR3. Germline-derived CDR1 and CDR2 are LNHDA and SQIVND (reference sequence). The CDR3 here is CASSVLRGISADTQYF. In nucleotides, the CDR3 is TGTGCCAGTAGTGTCCTGAGGGGGATCAGCGCAGATACGCAGTATTTT.

V is TRBV5-4 and J is TRBJ2-7; D is possibly TRBD2 (6 bases). V was shortened by 5 bases and J by 1 base, with 16 bases between the two germline ends. Germline lookup yields CDR1 SGHNT and CDR2 YYREEE (reference sequence). CDR3 length equals 15 residues. CDR3 residues: CASSPPGTPSYEQYF. The CDR3 nucleotides are TGTGCCAGCAGTCCCCCCGGGACTCCTTCCTACGAGCAGTACTTC.

The rearrangement uses TRBV28 and TRBJ1-2; D ambiguous. The CDR3 consists of 13 residues. Germline V gives CDR1 MDHEN, CDR2 SYDVKM. Trimming stripped 1 base from V and 3 bases from J, with 6 bases between. CDR3 sequence: CASSLFLYYGYTF. The DNA for the CDR3 is TGTGCCAGCAGTTTATTCCTTTACTATGGCTACACCTTC.

The chain is built from TRBV5-6 and TRBJ2-2; 7 bases are shared with TRBD1. Germline CDR1 SGHDT, CDR2 YYEEEE. Losses at the gene ends were 2 bases for V and 2 bases for J; bases not matched to a gene: 3. The CDR3 is 15 amino acids. CDR3 protein: CASSFRQGNTGELFF. In nucleotides, the CDR3 is TGTGCCAGCAGCTTTCGACAGGGAAACACCGGGGAGCTGTTTTTT.

This chain connects TRBV28 to TRBJ1-2; 8 positions match TRBD1. The germline gives CDR1 MDHEN, CDR2 SYDVKM. This CDR3 is built from 14 residues. The V segment lost 6 bases and the J segment 7 bases; nucleotides outside the gene matches: 10. The CDR3 region is CASRPTGVYGGYTF. CDR3 nucleotide sequence: TGTGCCAGCAGGCCGACAGGGGTTTATGGTGGCTACACCTTC.

The genes are TRBV5-8 and TRBJ2-2; D is unresolved. V lost 0 bases and J lost 7, with 7 bases in between. This CDR3 is built from 13 residues. Per germline, CDR1 SGHTS and CDR2 YDEGEE. CDR3 region: CASSLVLYGELFF. CDR3 in DNA: TGTGCCAGCAGCTTGGTTTTGTACGGGGAGCTGTTTTTT.

V and J are TRBV2 and TRBJ1-1; 9 bases agree with TRBD1. The V segment lost 6 bases and the J segment 8 bases; nucleotides outside the gene matches: 4. The CDR3 totals 12 residues. Germline loops: CDR1 SNHLY, CDR2 FYNNEI. The CDR3 here is CASRVGQGEAFF. In DNA, the CDR3 is TGTGCCAGCAGGGTAGGACAGGGGGAAGCTTTCTTT.

This clone occurred a few times. The chain joins TRBV12-3 or TRBV12-4 to TRBJ2-7, with a weak D call TRBD1 (5 bases). V lost 5 bases to trimming and J lost 2 bases, with 10 bases between them. The CDR3 runs to 13 residues. CDR3 nucleotides: TGTGCCAGCAGTCCGACAGTTACCTACGAGCAGTACTTC. It translates to CASSPTVTYEQYF.

The chain uses TRBV5-1 and TRBJ1-2; the match to TRBD1 covers 7 bases. The CDR3 has 14 amino acids. Germline trimming cut 1 base from V and 3 bases from J; bases unmatched to any gene: 3. Germline lookup yields CDR1 SGHRS and CDR2 YFSETQ. The CDR3 sequence is CASSLSRGDYGYTF. The CDR3 DNA follows: TGCGCCAGCAGCTTGTCCAGGGGGGACTATGGCTACACCTTC.

V and J are TRBV28 and TRBJ1-2; 10 positions match TRBD1. The trim removed 1 base at V and 6 bases at J, leaving 5 bases unmatched. The CDR3 consists of 15 residues. Germline CDR1 reads MDHEN; CDR2 reads SYDVKM. CDR3 amino acids: CASSLLDRGRDGYTF. The CDR3 nucleotides read TGTGCCAGCAGTTTATTAGACAGGGGGCGCGATGGCTACACCTTC.